Listed here are 17 T cell receptor beta chains from one sample, sequenced in a study of cytomegalovirus exposure and HLA in healthy donors. PCR used 60 Vbeta primers and 13 Jbeta primers. Data came from immunoSEQ multiplex PCR; TCRdb stores just in-frame clones and leaves some out. The data show roughly 150,000 clones, with roughly 82% seen just once and more than 6.5% held by the top ten. Sequencing used PBMCs. The receptors were sampled from a woman in her forties or fifties in good health and CMV-seropositive.

The CDR3 is CASSLKGTWGTGTGDNEQFF. DNA for the CDR3: TGTGCCAGCAGTTTAAAGGGGACCTGGGGTACGGGGACAGGGGATAATGAGCAGTTCTTC. V is TRBV27 and J is TRBJ2-1, with 10 nucleotides matching TRBD1. Germline trimming cut 2 bases from V and 7 bases from J; bases unmatched to any gene: 20. CDR1 is MNHEY, CDR2 SMNVEV, per germline (reference sequence). This CDR3 is built from 20 residues.

The chain combines TRBV29-1 with TRBJ2-3, with 8 bases fitting TRBD1. Germline CDR1 SQVTM, CDR2 ANQGSEA. Trimming took 4 bases from V and 7 from J; bases not matched to a gene: 4. The CDR3 length is 12 residues. CDR3 DNA sequence: TGCAGCGTTGGGACAGGGAAGAATACGCAGTATTTT. Protein sequence: CSVGTGKNTQYF.

The J gene is TRBJ2-1, the V gene TRBV4-3; the match to TRBD1 covers 7 bases. The germline CDR1 and CDR2 sequences are LGHNA and YSLEER. The length of the CDR3 is 15 residues. The junction had 12 bases not matched to a gene; V was cut back by 6 bases and J by 7 bases. The CDR3 loop reads CASSRGQAPGNEQFF. CDR3 in DNA: TGCGCCAGCAGTCGCGGACAGGCACCGGGGAATGAGCAGTTCTTC.

V gene TRBV7-6 combines with J gene TRBJ2-1; TRBD1 agrees at 9 bases. This CDR3 region has 14 residues. V lost 1 base to trimming and J lost 6 bases; unmatched junction nucleotides: 1. Looked up from germline, CDR1 is SGHVS and CDR2 is FNYEAQ. This CDR3 is CASSLDRGLNEQFF. CDR3 DNA sequence: TGTGCCAGCAGCTTAGACAGGGGGCTCAATGAGCAGTTCTTC.

CDR3 protein: CASSRWGGYDEQYF. CDR3 DNA sequence: TGTGCCAGCAGTCGATGGGGGGGGTATGACGAGCAGTACTTC. The chain uses TRBV7-6 and TRBJ2-7; 7 bases are a match to TRBD2. CDR1 SGHVS and CDR2 FNYEAQ come from the germline V gene. This CDR3 is 14 amino acids long. The V and J ends lost 6 bases and 5 bases, in that order; junction bases with no gene match: 10.

The CDR3 reads CASSSGGSTGNTIYF. CDR3 in DNA: TGTGCCAGCAGCTCCGGGGGAAGTACTGGAAACACCATATATTTT. The rearrangement joins TRBV5-4 to TRBJ1-3; possibly TRBD1 for D (5 bases). Germline V gives CDR1 SGHNT, CDR2 YYREEE (reference sequence). The CDR3 consists of 15 residues. The germline V and J ends were trimmed by 3 bases and 2 bases, with 12 bases remaining between them.

On this clone: Other DNA sequences in this specimen translate into the identical CDR3. The rearrangement uses TRBV30 and TRBJ2-1; 7 bases align to TRBD2. Germline loops: CDR1 GTSNPN, CDR2 SVGIG (reference sequence). This CDR3 is 14 amino acids long. Trimming at V came to 0 bases and at J to 4 bases, leaving 3 bases not matched to a gene. CDR3 loop: CAWSVGGGYNEQFF. CDR3 DNA sequence: TGTGCCTGGAGTGTAGGCGGGGGATACAATGAGCAGTTCTTC.

The chain links TRBV5-4 to TRBJ2-3; D ambiguous. From germline, CDR1 is SGHNT and CDR2 YYREEE (reference sequence). Trimming stripped 4 bases from V and 0 bases from J, with 15 bases between. CDR3 size: 16 residues. CDR3 DNA: TGTGCCAGCAGCCCCCAGCAGACATCTAGCACAGATACGCAGTATTTT. It codes for CASSPQQTSSTDTQYF.

As for this clone: A read error may produce the germline difference seen at one junction end. This chain uses TRBV7-9 with TRBJ2-3; D gene ambiguous. Germline-derived CDR1 and CDR2 are SEHNR and FQNEAQ (reference sequence). This CDR3 has 10 residues. The CDR3 loop reads CASSLLPRDF. The CDR3 DNA follows: TGTGCCAGCAGCTTGCTCCCACGGGATTTT.

The chain has TRBV19 and TRBJ1-1; D unclear. The CDR3 runs to 14 residues. The V and J ends lost 3 bases and 0 bases respectively, with 8 bases between them. Germline loops: CDR1 LNHDA, CDR2 SQIVND (reference sequence). CDR3 DNA: TGTGCCAGTAGTATGGGCATAATGAACACTGAAGCTTTCTTT. It codes for CASSMGIMNTEAFF.

The chain carries TRBV11-2 and TRBJ2-2; D is possibly TRBD1 (5 bases). Trimming removed 1 base from V and 4 bases from J, with 10 bases in between. The CDR3 has 15 amino acids. CDR1 is SGHAT and CDR2 is FQNNGV in the germline V gene. CDR3 sequence reads: CASSLGNRGTGELFF. CDR3 DNA: TGTGCCAGCAGCTTAGGAAATAGGGGCACCGGGGAGCTGTTTTTT.

Only a few counts were recorded for this clone. The rearrangement joins TRBV29-1 to TRBJ1-6; TRBD1 aligns across 8 bases. Germline V gene sequence: CDR1 SQVTM, CDR2 ANQGSEA. J lost 10 bases, V lost 6 bases, and 23 bases had no gene match. CDR3 size: 18 residues. The CDR3 protein is CSVPPLPRWDRRKSPLHF. The CDR3 nucleotides are TGCAGCGTCCCCCCGTTACCCCGGTGGGACAGGAGAAAGTCACCCCTCCACTTT.

The V and J genes are TRBV7-9 and TRBJ2-3, with 9 bases matching TRBD2. The CDR3 length is 14 residues. J lost 0 bases, V lost 5 bases, and 0 bases had no gene match. Germline loops: CDR1 SEHNR, CDR2 FQNEAQ (reference sequence). CDR3 sequence reads: CASSTSGSTDTQYF. CDR3 nucleotides: TGTGCCAGCAGCACTAGCGGGAGCACAGATACGCAGTATTTT.

This clone has a handful of counts. This sequence joins TRBV5-6 and TRBJ1-3, with a possible D match to TRBD1 (6 bases). Trimming shortened V by 0 bases and J by 0 bases, and 10 bases separated the two germline ends. CDR3 length: 16 residues. Germline V gene data show CDR1 as SGHDT and CDR2 as YYEEEE. CDR3: CASSLAGAVSGNTIYF. The CDR3, as DNA: TGTGCCAGCAGCTTGGCAGGGGCCGTCTCTGGAAACACCATATATTTT.

The chain has TRBV27 and TRBJ1-2; a possible D gene is TRBD1 (5 bases). The V end lost 8 bases, the J end lost 4 bases, and 17 bases lay between the germline ends. From germline, CDR1 is MNHEY and CDR2 SMNVEV (reference sequence). The CDR3 runs 14 residues. CDR3 nucleotide sequence: TGTGCCAGCCGAGGTGTCGGGGGAGGCTATGGCTACACCTTC. Translation: CASRGVGGGYGYTF.

The CDR3 sequence is CASSLVWHGNQPQHF. DNA of the CDR3: TGTGCCAGCAGCTTAGTTTGGCACGGCAATCAGCCCCAGCATTTT. This chain connects TRBV7-2 to TRBJ1-5; the D is unclear. The germline CDR1 and CDR2 sequences are SGHTA and FQGNSA. Trimming stripped 1 base from V and 2 bases from J, with 9 bases between. The CDR3 length is 15 residues. Based on the CDR3 plus reference TRBV7-2 and TRBJ1-5, the full variable domain is GAGVSQSPSNKVTEKGKDVELRCDPISGHTALYWYRQSLGQGLEFLIYFQGNSAPDKSGLPSDRFSAERTGGSVSTLTIQRTQQEDSAVYLCASSLVWHGNQPQHFGDGTRLSIL.

Note on this clone: Other DNA variants within this sample encode the same CDR3. The chain couples TRBV5-6 to TRBJ1-6; 8 bases fit TRBD1. The ends lost 1 base at V and 7 bases at J; junction bases unmatched: 7. In germline, CDR1 is SGHDT, CDR2 YYEEEE. This CDR3 comprises 16 residues. CDR3 sequence: CASSLSGQGVNSPLHF. CDR3 nucleotides: TGTGCCAGCAGCTTGAGTGGACAGGGAGTAAATTCACCCCTCCACTTT.